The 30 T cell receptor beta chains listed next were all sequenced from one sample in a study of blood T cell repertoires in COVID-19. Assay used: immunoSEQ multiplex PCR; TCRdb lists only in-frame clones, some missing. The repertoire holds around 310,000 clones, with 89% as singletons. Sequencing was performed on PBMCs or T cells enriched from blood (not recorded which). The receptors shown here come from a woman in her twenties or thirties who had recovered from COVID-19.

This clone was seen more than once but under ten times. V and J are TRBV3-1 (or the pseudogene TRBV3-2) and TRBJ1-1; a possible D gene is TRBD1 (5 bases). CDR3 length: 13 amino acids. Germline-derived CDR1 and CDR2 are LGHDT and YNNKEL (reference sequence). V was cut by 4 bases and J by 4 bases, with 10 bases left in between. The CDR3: CASSPPGLTEAFF. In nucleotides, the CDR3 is TGTGCCAGCAGCCCCCCGGGACTCACTGAAGCTTTCTTT.

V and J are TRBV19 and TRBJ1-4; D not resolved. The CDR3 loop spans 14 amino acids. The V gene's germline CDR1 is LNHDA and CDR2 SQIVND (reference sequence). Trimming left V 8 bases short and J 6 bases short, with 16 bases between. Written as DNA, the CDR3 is TGTGCCAGTTCCCAGACCGTAGAGGATGAAAAACTGTTTTTT. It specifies CASSQTVEDEKLFF.

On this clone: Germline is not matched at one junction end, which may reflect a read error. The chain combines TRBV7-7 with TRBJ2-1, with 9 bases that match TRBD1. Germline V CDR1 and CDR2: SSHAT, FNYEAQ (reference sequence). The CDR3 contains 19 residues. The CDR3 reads CASSLYPIEQGAPYNEQFF. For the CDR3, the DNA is TGTGCTAGCAGCTTATATCCGATAGAACAGGGGGCTCCCTACAATGAGCAGTTCTTC.

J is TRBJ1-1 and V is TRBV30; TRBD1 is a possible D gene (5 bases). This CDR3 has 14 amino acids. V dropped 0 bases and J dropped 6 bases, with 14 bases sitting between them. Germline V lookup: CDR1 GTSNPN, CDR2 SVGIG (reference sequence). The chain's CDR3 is CAWSVRGIGAEAFF. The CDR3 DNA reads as TGTGCCTGGAGTGTTAGGGGAATTGGCGCTGAAGCTTTCTTT.

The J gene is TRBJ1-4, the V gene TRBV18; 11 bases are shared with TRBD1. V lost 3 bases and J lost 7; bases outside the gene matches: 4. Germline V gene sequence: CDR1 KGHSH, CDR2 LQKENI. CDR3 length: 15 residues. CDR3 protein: CASSPDRGRGEKLFF. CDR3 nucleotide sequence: TGTGCCAGCTCACCGGACAGGGGGCGAGGTGAAAAACTGTTTTTT.

The CDR3: CASSPMDRGKTGSYGYTF. CDR3 in DNA: TGTGCCAGCTCACCAATGGACAGGGGTAAAACGGGGAGCTATGGCTACACCTTC. This sequence joins TRBV18 and TRBJ1-2; 9 bases align to TRBD1. The CDR3 runs 18 residues. V lost 2 bases and J lost 4; bases outside the gene matches: 14. Looked up from germline, CDR1 is KGHSH and CDR2 is LQKENI.

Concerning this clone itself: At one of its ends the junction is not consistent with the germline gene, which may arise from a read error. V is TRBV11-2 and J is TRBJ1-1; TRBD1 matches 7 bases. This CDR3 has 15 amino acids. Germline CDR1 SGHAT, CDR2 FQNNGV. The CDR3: CASSTPGQPNAEAFF. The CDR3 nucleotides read TGTGCCAGCAGCACGCCGGGACAGCCGAACGCTGAAGCTTTCTTT. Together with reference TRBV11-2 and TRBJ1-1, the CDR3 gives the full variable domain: EAGVAQSPRYKIIEKRQSVAFWCNPISGHATLYWYQQILGQGPKLLIQFQNNGVVDDSQLPKDRFSAERLKGVDSTLKIQPAKLEDSAVYLCASSTPGQPNAEAFFGQGTRLTVV.

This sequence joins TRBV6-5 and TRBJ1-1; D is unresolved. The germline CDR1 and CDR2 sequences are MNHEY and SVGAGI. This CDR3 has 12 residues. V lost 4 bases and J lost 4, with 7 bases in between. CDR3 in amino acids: CASSSYSTEAFF. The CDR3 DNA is TGTGCCAGCAGTTCCTATAGCACTGAAGCTTTCTTT.

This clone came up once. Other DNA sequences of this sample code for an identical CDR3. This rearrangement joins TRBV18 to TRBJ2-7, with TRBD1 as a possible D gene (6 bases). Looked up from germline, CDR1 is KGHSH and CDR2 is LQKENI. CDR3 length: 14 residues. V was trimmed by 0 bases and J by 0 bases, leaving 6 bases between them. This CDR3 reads CASSPPGGSYEQYF. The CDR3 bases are TGTGCCAGCTCACCACCAGGGGGCTCCTACGAGCAGTACTTC. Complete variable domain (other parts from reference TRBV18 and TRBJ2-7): NAGVMQNPRHLVRRRGQEARLRCSPMKGHSHVYWYRQLPEEGLKFMVYLQKENIIDESGMPKERFSAEFPKEGPSILRIQQVVRGDSAAYFCASSPPGGSYEQYFGPGTRLTVT.

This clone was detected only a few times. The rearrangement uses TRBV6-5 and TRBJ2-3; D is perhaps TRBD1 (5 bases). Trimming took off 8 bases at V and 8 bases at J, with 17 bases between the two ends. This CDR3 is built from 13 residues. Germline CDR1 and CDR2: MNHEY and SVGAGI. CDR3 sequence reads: CASLPGPQGTQYF. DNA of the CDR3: TGTGCCAGCCTACCGGGTCCCCAGGGTACGCAGTATTTT.

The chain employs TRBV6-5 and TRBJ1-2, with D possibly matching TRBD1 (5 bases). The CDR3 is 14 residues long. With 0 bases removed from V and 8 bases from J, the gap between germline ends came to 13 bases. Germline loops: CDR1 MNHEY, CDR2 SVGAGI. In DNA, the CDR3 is TGTGCCAGCAGTTACTCGGGGCGATTTGACGGCTACACCTTC. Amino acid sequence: CASSYSGRFDGYTF.

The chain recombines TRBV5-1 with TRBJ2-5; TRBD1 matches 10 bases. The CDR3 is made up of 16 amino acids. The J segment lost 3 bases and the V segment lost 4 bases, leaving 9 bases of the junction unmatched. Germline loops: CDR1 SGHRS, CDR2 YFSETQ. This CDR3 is CASSQRDRGSEETQYF. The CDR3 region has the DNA TGCGCCAGCAGCCAACGGGACAGGGGATCAGAAGAGACCCAGTACTTC.

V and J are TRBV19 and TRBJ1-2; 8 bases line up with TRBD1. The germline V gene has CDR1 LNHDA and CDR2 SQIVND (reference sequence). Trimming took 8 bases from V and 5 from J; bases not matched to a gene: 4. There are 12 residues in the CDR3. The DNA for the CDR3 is TGTGCCAGTGGGGACAGGACATATGGCTACACCTTC. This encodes CASGDRTYGYTF.

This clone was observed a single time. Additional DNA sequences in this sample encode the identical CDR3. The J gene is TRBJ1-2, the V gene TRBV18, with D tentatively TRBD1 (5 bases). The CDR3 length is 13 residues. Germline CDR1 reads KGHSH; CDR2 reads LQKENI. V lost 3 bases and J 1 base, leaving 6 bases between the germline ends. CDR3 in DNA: TGTGCCAGCTCACCGACAGATAACTATGGCTACACCTTC. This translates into CASSPTDNYGYTF.

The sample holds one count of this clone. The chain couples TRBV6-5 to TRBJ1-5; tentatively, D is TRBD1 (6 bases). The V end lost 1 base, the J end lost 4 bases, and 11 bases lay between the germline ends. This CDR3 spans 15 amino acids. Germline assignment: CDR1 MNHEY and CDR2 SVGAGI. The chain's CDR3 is CASSYYGDKNQPQHF. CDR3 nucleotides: TGTGCCAGCAGTTACTACGGGGACAAAAATCAGCCCCAGCATTTT.

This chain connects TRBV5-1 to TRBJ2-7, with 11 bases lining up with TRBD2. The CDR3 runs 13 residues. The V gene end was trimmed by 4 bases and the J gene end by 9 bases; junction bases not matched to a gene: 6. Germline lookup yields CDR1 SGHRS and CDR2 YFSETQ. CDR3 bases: TGCGCCAGCAGCCTGACTAGCGGGACCTTGCAGTACTTC. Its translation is CASSLTSGTLQYF.

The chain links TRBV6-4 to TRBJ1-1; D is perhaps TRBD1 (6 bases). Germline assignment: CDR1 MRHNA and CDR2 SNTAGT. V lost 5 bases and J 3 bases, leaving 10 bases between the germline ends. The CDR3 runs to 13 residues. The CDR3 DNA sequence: TGTGCCAGCAGTATCGAGGGGGACACTGAAGCTTTCTTT. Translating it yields CASSIEGDTEAFF.

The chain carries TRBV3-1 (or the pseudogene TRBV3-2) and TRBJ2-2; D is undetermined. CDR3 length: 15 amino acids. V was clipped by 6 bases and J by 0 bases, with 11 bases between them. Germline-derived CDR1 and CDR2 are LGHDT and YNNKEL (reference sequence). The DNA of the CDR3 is TGTGCCAGCAGTTCTAAGACTTCGAACACCGGGGAGCTGTTTTTT. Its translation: CASSSKTSNTGELFF.

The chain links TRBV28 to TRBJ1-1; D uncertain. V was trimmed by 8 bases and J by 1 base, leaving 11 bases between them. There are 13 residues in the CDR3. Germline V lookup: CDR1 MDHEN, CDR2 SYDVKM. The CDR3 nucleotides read TGTGCCAGCCTCGAACTCTCGAACACTGAAGCTTTCTTT. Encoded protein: CASLELSNTEAFF.

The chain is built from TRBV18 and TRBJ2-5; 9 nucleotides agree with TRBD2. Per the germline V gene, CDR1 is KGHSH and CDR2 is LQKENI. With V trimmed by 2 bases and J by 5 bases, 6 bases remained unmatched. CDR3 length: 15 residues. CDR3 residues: CASSPGSGSEETQYF. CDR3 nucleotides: TGTGCCAGCTCACCAGGTAGCGGGAGTGAGGAGACCCAGTACTTC.

CDR3 DNA: TGTGCCAGCAGCCAAACAGGGGGTGGCAATCAGCCCCAGCATTTT. Encoded protein: CASSQTGGGNQPQHF. J is TRBJ1-5 and V is TRBV4-2, with TRBD1 identical over 8 bases. This CDR3 comprises 15 residues. Per germline, CDR1 LGHNA and CDR2 YNFKEQ. J was trimmed by 2 bases and V by 2 bases; bases with no gene match: 2.

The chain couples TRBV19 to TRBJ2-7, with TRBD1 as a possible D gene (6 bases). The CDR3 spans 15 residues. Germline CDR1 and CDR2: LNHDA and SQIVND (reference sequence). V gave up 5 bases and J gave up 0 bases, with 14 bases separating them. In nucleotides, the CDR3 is TGTGCCAGTAGTGTCCGGACAGTCCTCTCCTACGAGCAGTACTTC. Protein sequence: CASSVRTVLSYEQYF.

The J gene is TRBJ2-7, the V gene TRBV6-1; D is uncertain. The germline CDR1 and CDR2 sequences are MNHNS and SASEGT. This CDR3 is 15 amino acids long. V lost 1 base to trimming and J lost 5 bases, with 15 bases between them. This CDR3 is CASSEDLSLRDEQYF. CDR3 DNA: TGTGCCAGCAGTGAAGATCTCTCCCTTCGGGACGAGCAGTACTTC.

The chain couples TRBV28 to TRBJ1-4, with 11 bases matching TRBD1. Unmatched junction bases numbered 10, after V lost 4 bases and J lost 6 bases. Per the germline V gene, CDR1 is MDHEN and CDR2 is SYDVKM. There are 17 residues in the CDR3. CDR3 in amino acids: CASSSAAGTGGDEKLFF. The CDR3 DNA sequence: TGTGCCAGCAGTTCCGCGGCCGGGACAGGGGGTGATGAAAAACTGTTTTTT.

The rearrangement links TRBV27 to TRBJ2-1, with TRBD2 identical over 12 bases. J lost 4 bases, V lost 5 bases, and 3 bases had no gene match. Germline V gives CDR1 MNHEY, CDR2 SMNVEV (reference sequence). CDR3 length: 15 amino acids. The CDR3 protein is CASSGLAGTYNEQFF. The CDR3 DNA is TGTGCCAGCAGTGGACTAGCGGGGACATACAATGAGCAGTTCTTC.

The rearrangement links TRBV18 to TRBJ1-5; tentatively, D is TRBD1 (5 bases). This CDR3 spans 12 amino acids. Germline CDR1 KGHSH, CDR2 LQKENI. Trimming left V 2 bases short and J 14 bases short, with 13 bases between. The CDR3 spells CASSPDQVREHF. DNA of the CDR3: TGTGCCAGCTCACCAGATCAGGTCAGGGAGCATTTT.

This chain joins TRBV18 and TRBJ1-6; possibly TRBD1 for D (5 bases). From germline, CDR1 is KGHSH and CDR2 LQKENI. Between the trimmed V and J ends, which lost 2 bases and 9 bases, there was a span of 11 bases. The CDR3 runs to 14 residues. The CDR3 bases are TGTGCCAGCTCACCAGCGGGGGATGGTTCACCCCTCCACTTT. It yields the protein CASSPAGDGSPLHF.

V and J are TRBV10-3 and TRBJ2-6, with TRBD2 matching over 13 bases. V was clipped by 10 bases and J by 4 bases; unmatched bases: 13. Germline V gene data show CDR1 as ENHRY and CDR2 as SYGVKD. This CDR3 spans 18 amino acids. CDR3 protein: CATGTSGTVSLGANVLTF. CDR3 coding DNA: TGTGCCACCGGGACTAGCGGGACTGTCTCTCTGGGGGCCAACGTCCTGACTTTC.

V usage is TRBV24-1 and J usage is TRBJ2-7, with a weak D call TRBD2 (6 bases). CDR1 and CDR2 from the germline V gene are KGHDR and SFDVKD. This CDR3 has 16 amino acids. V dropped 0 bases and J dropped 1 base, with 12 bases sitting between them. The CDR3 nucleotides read TGTGCCACCAGTGATTTGGAGGGCGGGATGTCCTACGAGCAGTACTTC. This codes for CATSDLEGGMSYEQYF.

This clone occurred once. The CDR3 sequence: CASSLIPATGELFF. For the CDR3, the DNA is TGTGCCAGCAGCTTAATACCCGCGACCGGGGAGCTGTTTTTT. The genes are TRBV7-3 and TRBJ2-2, with no clear D. V was clipped by 1 base and J by 5 bases, with 8 bases between them. This CDR3 is built from 14 residues. Germline V CDR1 and CDR2: SGHTA, FQGTGA.